Listed here is a single TCR beta chain. The sample originates from a study of blood T cell repertoires in COVID-19. Sequencing used immunoSEQ multiplex PCR; TCRdb keeps in-frame clones, though not all of them. The profile shows under 85,000 clones, roughly 80% of them singletons. Germline V gene data show CDR1 as MNHEY and CDR2 as SVGAGI. The CDR3 contains 13 residues. V was clipped by 0 bases and J by 5 bases, with 8 bases between them. The sample taken for sequencing was peripheral blood. The rearrangement links TRBV6-5 to TRBJ2-7, with TRBD2 as a possible D gene (5 bases). The TCR comes from a human donor in a cohort sampled during active COVID-19. This CDR3 reads CASSYSQRHEQYF. The CDR3 DNA is TGTGCCAGCAGTTACTCGCAGCGGCACGAGCAGTACTTC.